This T cell receptor (beta chain) stems from a study of CXCR3-negative and CXCR3-positive naive CD8 T cells. Whole-study context: Roughly 1.5 +/- 0.3 million TRB reads came from each library, giving some 130 million in total. Study-wide results and limits: Memory CD8+ cells showed much lower diversity, while both naive subsets were comparably high. CXCR3-positive naive cells had more hydrophobic TRB CDR3s than CXCR3-negative naive cells.

Points on this clonotype: The antigen is not known.

Each TRB cDNA library was prepared by 5' RACE (with UMI labels). Each CDR3 protein gets one entry in TCRdb, which reprocessed the 5' RACE reads and gives no DNA. The specimen's table records about 60,000 distinct CDR3 sequences. CDR3 length: 13 amino acids. Germline CDR1 LGHNA, CDR2 YNFKEQ. Sequencing used naive CXCR3+ CD8+ T cells from blood. Subset: CD45RO-CCR7+CD27+CD95- naive CD8+ T cells expressing CXCR3 (TNR3+). The TCR comes from a human donor in good health. Some clones in this sample may be carry-over from other donors' samples. The V and J genes are TRBV4-2 and TRBJ2-7; TCRdb's D gene call, TRBD1, goes unchecked for lack of DNA. The CDR3 loop is CASSGAGMSEQYF.